This T cell receptor beta chain was sequenced for a study of cytomegalovirus exposure and HLA in healthy donors. Overall study results and limits: When presence/absence was analysed, sequencing depth was taken to be roughly uniform across donors.

Comments on this clone: Its antigen is not identified. Other DNA sequences from this sample encode an identical CDR3 as well.

Unmatched junction bases numbered 0, after V lost 4 bases and J lost 1 base. The CDR3 is 13 residues long. The germline gives CDR1 SNHLY, CDR2 FYNNEI. PCR amplification relied on 60 Vbeta primers (plus 13 Jbeta primers). TCRdb keeps only in-frame clones here, not all; method: immunoSEQ multiplex PCR. The table lists some 190,000 clones, about four fifths of them singletons. This clonotype originated in a woman in her twenties or thirties in good health and CMV-seronegative. The chain has TRBV2 and TRBJ1-1; TRBD1 aligns across 7 bases. Sequenced sample: PBMCs. CDR3 bases: TGTGCCAGCAGTGGACAGGGGAACACTGAAGCTTTCTTT. Protein sequence: CASSGQGNTEAFF.